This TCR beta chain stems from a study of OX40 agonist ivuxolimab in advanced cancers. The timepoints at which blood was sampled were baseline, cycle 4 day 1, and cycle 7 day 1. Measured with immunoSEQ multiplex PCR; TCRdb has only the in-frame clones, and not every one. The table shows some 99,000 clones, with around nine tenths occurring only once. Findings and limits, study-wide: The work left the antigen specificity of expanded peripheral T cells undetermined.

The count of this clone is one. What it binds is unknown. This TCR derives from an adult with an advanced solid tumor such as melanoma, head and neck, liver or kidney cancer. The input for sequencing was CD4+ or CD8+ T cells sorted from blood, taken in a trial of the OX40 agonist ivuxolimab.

The CDR3 region has the DNA TGTGCCAGCAGTTACACACAGAGTTTCTCCGAGCAGTACTTC. This translates into CASSYTQSFSEQYF. The gene calls are TRBV6-5 and TRBJ2-7; no clear D gene. Germline CDR1 is MNHEY and CDR2 is SVGAGI. Deletions cut 2 bases from V and 6 bases from J, with 14 bases between. This CDR3 region has 14 residues.